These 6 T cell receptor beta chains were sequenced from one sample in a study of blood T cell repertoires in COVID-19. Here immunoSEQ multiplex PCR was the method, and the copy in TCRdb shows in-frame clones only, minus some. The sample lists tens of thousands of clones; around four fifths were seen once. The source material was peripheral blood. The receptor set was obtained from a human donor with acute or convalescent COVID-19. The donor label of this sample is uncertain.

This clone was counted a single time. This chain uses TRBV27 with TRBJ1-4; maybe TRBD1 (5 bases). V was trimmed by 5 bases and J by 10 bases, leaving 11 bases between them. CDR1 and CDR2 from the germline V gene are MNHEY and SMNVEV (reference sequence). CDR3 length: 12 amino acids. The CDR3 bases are TGTGCCAGCAGTCAGCAGGGAGGAAAACTGTTTTTT. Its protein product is CASSQQGGKLFF. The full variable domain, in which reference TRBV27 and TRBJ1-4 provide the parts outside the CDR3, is EAQVTQNPRYLITVTGKKLTVTCSQNMNHEYMSWYRQDPGLGLRQIYYSMNVEVTDKGDVPEGYKVSRKEKRNFPLILESPSPNQTSLYFCASSQQGGKLFFGSGTQLSVL.

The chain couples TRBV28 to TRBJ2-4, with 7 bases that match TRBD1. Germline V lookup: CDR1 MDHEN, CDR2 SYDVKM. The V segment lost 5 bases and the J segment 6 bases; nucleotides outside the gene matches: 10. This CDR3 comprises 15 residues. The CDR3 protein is CASSPPGQTGNIQYF. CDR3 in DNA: TGTGCCAGCAGTCCCCCGGGACAGACGGGAAACATTCAGTACTTC. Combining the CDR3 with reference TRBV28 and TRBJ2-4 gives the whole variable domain DVKVTQSSRYLVKRTGEKVFLECVQDMDHENMFWYRQDPGLGLRLIYFSYDVKMKEKGDIPEGYSVSREKKERFSLILESASTNQTSMYLCASSPPGQTGNIQYFGAGTRLSVL.

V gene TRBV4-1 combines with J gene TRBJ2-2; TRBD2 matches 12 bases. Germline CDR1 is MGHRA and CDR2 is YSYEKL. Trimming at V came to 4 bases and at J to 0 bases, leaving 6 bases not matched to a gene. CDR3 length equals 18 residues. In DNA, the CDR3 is TGCGCCAGCAGCCCTTTAGGACTAGCGGGAACGAACACCGGGGAGCTGTTTTTT. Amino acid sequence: CASSPLGLAGTNTGELFF.

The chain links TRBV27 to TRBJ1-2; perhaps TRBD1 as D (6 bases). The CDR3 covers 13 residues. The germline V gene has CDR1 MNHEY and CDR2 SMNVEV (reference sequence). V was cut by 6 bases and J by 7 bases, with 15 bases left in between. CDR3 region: CASSTRGGRGYTF. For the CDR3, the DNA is TGTGCCAGCAGCACCCGGGGGGGCCGTGGCTACACCTTC.

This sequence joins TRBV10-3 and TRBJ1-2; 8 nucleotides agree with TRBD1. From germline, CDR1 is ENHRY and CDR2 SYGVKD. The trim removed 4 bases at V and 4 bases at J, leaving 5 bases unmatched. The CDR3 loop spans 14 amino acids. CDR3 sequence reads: CAISADQGAYGYTF. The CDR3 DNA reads TGTGCCATCAGTGCAGATCAGGGGGCCTATGGCTACACCTTC.

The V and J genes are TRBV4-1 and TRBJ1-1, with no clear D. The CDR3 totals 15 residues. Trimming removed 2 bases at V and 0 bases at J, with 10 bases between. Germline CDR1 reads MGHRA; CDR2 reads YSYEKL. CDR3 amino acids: CASSQPLTVNTEAFF. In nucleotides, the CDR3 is TGCGCCAGCAGCCAACCGCTTACAGTGAACACTGAAGCTTTCTTT.